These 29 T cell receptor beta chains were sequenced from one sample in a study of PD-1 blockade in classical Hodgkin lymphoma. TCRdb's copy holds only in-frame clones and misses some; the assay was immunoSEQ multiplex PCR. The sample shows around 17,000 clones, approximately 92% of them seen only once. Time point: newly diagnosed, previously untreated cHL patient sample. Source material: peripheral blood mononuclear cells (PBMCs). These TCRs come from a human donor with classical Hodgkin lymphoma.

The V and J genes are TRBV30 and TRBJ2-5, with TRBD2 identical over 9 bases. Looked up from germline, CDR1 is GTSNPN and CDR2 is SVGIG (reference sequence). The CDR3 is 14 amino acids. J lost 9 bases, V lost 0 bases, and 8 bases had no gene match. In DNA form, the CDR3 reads TGTGCCTGGAGTGTACTAGCGGGCTCGAGGGCCCAGTACTTC. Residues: CAWSVLAGSRAQYF.

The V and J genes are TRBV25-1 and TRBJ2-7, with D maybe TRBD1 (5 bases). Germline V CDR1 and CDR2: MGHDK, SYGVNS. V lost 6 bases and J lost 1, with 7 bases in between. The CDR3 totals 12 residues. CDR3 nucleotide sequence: TGTGCCAGCAGGCAGGGTTCCTACGAGCAGTACTTC. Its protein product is CASRQGSYEQYF.

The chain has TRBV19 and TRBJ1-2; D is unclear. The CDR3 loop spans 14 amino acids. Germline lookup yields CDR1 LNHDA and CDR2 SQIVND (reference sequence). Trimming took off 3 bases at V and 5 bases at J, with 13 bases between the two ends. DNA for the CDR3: TGTGCCAGTAGTATCCCGGGCAGGATATATGGCTACACCTTC. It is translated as CASSIPGRIYGYTF.

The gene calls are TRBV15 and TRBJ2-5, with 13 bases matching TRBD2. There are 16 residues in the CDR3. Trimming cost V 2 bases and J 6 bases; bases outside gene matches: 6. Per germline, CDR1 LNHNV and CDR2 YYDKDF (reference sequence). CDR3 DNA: TGTGCCACCAGCAGACTACTAGCGGGAGGGCCCCAGACCCAGTACTTC. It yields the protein CATSRLLAGGPQTQYF.

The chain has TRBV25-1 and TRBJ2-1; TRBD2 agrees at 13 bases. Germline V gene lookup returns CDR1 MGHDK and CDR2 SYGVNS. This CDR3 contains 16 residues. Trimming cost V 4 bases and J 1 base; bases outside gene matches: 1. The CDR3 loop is CASSGTSGRSYNEQFF. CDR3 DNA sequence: TGTGCCAGCAGTGGGACTAGCGGGAGATCCTACAATGAGCAGTTCTTC.

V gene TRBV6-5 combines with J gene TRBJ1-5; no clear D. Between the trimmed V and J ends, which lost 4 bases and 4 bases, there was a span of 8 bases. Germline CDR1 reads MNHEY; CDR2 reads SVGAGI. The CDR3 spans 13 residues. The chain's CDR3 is CASSFVQNQPQHF. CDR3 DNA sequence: TGTGCCAGCAGTTTTGTTCAGAATCAGCCCCAGCATTTT.

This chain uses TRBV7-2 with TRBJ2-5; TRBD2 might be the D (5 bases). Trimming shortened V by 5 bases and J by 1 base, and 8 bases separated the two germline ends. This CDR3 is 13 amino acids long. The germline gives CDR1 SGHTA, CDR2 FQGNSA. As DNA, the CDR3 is TGTGCCAGCAGCCGGACTGTCCAAGAGACCCAGTACTTC. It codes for CASSRTVQETQYF.

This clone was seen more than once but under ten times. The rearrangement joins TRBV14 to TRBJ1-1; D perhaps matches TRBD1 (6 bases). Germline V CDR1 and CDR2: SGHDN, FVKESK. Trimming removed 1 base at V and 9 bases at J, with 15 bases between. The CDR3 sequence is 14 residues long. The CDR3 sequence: CASSQVPGAVKAFF. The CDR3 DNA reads TGTGCCAGCAGCCAAGTTCCGGGGGCGGTCAAAGCTTTCTTT.

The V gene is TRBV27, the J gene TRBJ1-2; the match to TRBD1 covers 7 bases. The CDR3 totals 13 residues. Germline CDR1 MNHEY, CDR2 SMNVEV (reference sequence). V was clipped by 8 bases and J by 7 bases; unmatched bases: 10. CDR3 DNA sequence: TGTGCCAGCCGTCGGGGAGCAGGGGGTGGCTACACCTTC. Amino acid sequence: CASRRGAGGGYTF.

CDR3 nucleotides: TGTGCCAGCTCCGAGAGCACATTCCGGGTCACAGATACGCAGTATTTT. This encodes CASSESTFRVTDTQYF. The rearrangement links TRBV18 to TRBJ2-3; D remains ambiguous. The ends were cut back, 6 bases at V and 2 bases at J, with 18 bases in the middle. CDR3 length: 16 residues. CDR1 KGHSH and CDR2 LQKENI come from the germline V gene.

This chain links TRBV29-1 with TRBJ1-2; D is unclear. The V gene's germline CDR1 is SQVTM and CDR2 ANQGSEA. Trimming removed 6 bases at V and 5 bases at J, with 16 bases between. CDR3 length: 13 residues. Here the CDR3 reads CSVAEAESYGYTF. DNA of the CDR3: TGCAGCGTCGCGGAGGCAGAGTCTTATGGCTACACCTTC.

CDR3 protein: CASSLVAGGPVDTQYF. In nucleotides, the CDR3 is TGCGCCAGCAGCTTGGTAGCGGGAGGGCCTGTGGATACGCAGTATTTT. V is TRBV5-1 and J is TRBJ2-3; 11 bases are shared with TRBD2. Germline V CDR1 and CDR2: SGHRS, YFSETQ. The CDR3 consists of 16 residues. Trimming cost V 0 bases and J 6 bases; bases outside gene matches: 6.

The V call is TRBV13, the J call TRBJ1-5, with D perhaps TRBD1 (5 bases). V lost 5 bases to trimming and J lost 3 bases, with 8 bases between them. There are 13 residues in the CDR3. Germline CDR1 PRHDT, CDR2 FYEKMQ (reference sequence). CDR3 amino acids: CASSRQYNQPQHF. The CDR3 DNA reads TGTGCCAGCAGCCGACAGTACAATCAGCCCCAGCATTTT. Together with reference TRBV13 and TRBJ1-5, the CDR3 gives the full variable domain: AAGVIQSPRHLIKEKRETATLKCYPIPRHDTVYWYQQGPGQDPQFLISFYEKMQSDKGSIPDRFSAQQFSDYHSELNMSSLELGDSALYFCASSRQYNQPQHFGDGTRLSIL.

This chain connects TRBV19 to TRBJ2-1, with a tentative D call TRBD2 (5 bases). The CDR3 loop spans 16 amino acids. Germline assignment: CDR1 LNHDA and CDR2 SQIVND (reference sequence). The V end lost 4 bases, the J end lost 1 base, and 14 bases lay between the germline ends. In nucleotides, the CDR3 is TGTGCCAGTAGTACCCCCCTACTAGTGTCCTACAATGAGCAGTTCTTC. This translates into CASSTPLLVSYNEQFF.

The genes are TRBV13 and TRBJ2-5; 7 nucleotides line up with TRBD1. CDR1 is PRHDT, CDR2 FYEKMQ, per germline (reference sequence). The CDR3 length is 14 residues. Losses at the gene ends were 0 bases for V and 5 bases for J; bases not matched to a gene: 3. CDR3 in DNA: TGTGCCAGCAGCTTAGGACAGGGGCGGGAGACCCAGTACTTC. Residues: CASSLGQGRETQYF.

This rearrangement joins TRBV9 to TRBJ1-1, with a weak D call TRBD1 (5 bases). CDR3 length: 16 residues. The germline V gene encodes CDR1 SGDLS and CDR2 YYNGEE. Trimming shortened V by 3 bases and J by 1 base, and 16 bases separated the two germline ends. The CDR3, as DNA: TGTGCCAGCAGCGCCCCTCTCCAGGGAAGGAACACTGAAGCTTTCTTT. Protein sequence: CASSAPLQGRNTEAFF.

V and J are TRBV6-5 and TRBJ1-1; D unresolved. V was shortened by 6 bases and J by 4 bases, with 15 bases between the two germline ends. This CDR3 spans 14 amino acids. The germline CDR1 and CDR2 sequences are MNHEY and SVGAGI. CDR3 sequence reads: CASSRPGVGTEAFF. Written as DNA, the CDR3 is TGTGCCAGCAGCCGACCCGGGGTGGGCACTGAAGCTTTCTTT.

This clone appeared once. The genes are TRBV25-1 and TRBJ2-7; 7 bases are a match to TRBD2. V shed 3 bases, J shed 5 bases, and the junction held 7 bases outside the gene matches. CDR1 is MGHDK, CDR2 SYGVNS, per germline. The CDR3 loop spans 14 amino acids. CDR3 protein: CASSDRGGLNEQYF. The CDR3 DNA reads TGTGCCAGCAGTGATCGGGGAGGGTTGAACGAGCAGTACTTC.

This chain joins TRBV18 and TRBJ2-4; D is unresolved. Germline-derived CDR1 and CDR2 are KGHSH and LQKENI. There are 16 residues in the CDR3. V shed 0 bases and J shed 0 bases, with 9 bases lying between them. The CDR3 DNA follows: TGTGCCAGCTCACCACCTGGCTCCCTAGCCAAAAACATTCAGTACTTC. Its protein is CASSPPGSLAKNIQYF.

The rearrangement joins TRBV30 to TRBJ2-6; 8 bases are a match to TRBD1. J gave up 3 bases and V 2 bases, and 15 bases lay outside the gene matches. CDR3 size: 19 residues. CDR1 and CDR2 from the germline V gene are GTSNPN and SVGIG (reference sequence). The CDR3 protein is CAWSFPWRTGWFGANVLTF. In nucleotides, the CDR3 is TGTGCCTGGAGTTTTCCCTGGAGGACAGGGTGGTTTGGGGCCAACGTCCTGACTTTC.

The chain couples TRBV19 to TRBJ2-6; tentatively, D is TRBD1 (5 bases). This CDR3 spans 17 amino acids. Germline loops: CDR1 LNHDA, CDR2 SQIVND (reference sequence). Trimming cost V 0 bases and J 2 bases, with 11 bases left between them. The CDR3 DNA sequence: TGTGCCAGTAGTATAGAGAGCGTAGGGGCTGGGGCCAACGTCCTGACTTTC. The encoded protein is CASSIESVGAGANVLTF.

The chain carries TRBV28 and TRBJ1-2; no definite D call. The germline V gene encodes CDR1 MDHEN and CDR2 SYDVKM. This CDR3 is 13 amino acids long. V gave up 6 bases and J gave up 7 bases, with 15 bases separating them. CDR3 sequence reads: CASSSMDGLGYTF. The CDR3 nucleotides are TGTGCCAGCAGCTCCATGGACGGACTTGGCTACACCTTC.

CDR3 sequence: CASSQSQGGTEAFF. For the CDR3, the DNA is TGCGCCAGCAGCCAAAGTCAGGGTGGGACTGAAGCTTTCTTT. The genes are TRBV4-1 and TRBJ1-1, with D tentatively TRBD1 (5 bases). Germline CDR1 reads MGHRA; CDR2 reads YSYEKL. This CDR3 is built from 14 residues. V was pared by 2 bases and J by 5 bases, with 12 bases between.

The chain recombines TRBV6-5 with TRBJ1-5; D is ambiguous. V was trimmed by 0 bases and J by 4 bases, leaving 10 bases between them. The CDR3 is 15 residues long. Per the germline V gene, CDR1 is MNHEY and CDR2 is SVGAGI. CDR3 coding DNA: TGTGCCAGCAGTTACTCGAGAGGGAATAATCAGCCCCAGCATTTT. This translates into CASSYSRGNNQPQHF.

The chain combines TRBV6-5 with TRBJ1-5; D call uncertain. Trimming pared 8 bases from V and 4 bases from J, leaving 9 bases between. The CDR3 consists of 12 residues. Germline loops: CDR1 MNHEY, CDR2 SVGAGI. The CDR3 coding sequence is TGTGCCAGCTCAGGCCAAAATCAGCCCCAGCATTTT. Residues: CASSGQNQPQHF.

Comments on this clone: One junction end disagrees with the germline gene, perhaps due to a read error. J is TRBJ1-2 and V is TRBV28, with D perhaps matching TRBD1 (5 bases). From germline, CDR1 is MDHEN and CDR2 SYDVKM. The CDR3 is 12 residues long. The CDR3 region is CACREAGYGYTF. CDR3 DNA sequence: TGTGCCTGCAGGGAGGCCGGCTATGGCTACACCTTC.

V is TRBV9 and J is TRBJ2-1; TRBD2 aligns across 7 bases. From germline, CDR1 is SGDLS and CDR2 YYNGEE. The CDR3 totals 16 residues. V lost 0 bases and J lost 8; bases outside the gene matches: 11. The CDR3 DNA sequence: TGTGCCAGCAGCGTAGGGACTGGCGGGAGATACTATGAGCAGTTCTTC. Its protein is CASSVGTGGRYYEQFF.

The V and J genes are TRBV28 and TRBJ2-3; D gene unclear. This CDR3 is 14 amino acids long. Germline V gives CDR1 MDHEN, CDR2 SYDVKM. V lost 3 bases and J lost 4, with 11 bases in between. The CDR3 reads CASSFHELADTQYF. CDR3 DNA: TGTGCCAGCAGTTTCCACGAGCTCGCAGATACGCAGTATTTT.

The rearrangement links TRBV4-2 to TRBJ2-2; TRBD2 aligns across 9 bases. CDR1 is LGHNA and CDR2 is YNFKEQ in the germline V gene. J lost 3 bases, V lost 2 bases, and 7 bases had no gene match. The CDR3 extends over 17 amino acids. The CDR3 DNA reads TGTGCCAGCAGCCAAATTAGCGGGAGAGGGGACACCGGGGAGCTGTTTTTT. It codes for CASSQISGRGDTGELFF.